This T cell receptor beta chain was recovered during a study of blood T cell repertoires in COVID-19. As for the study in general: The United States, Italy and Spain supplied acute and convalescent COVID-19 samples. PBMCs, B-cell-depleted T cells, or T cells provided the cDNA or gDNA that made up the material.

CDR3 length equals 15 residues. The germline V gene has CDR1 LNHNV and CDR2 YYDKDF (reference sequence). V was trimmed by 4 bases and J by 5 bases, leaving 17 bases between them. Measured with immunoSEQ multiplex PCR; TCRdb has only the in-frame clones, and not every one. The sample lists approximately 150,000 clones; approximately 80% were seen once. The V and J genes are TRBV15 and TRBJ2-5, with D possibly TRBD2 on 5 matching bases. Sequencing input: peripheral blood. This TCR was sampled from a man in his forties or fifties with acute or convalescent COVID-19. The DNA for the CDR3 is TGTGCCACCAGCATCGGAGACTTAGGCGGGGAGACCCAGTACTTC. As protein: CATSIGDLGGETQYF.